This is a list of T cell receptor beta chains from one sample in a study of CD8 T cells in ankylosing spondylitis. TCRdb re-derived calls from the 5' RACE reads in MiXCR, one entry per CDR3 protein. The sample consists of under 450,000 distinct CDR3 sequences, 20% of them appearing once. Sample: blood, either unsorted or a sorted T cell fraction (not recorded which). These receptors were obtained from a male donor with ankylosing spondylitis or in good health (not recorded which). CDR3s include the opening cysteine and the closing phenylalanine or tryptophan. Each record gives: V gene, J gene, clone size, D gene, CDR3 protein, CDR3 DNA. D genes are given only for firm matches. Some rows mark clone size as missing; the rest say once, few, many or name a class of expanded clone.

>TRBV5-6|TRBJ2-4|NA|TRBD1
CASSLRTWTGAKNIQYF
TGTGCCAGCAGCCTCCGGACCTGGACAGGGGCCAAAAACATTCAGTACTTC
>TRBV18|TRBJ2-3|NA|NA
CASSPPQPADTQYF
TGTGCCAGCTCACCACCGCAACCGGCAGATACGCAGTATTTT
>TRBV12-3/TRBV12-4|TRBJ2-3|few|NA
CASSRWSGSADTQYF
TGTGCCAGCAGTCGTTGGTCAGGGTCGGCGGATACGCAGTATTTT
>TRBV19|TRBJ2-5|NA|TRBD2
CASTWRGGETQYF
TGTGCCAGTACGTGGCGGGGAGGGGAGACCCAGTACTTC
>TRBV20-1|TRBJ2-7|few|NA
CSARDMGNGYEQYF
TGCAGTGCTAGAGATATGGGGAATGGCTACGAGCAGTACTTC
>TRBV7-6|TRBJ1-2|few|NA
CASSPQGNYGYTF
TGTGCCAGCAGTCCACAGGGAAACTATGGCTACACCTTC
>TRBV27|TRBJ2-1|NA|NA
CASSPRGAYNEQFF
TGTGCCAGCAGTCCCAGGGGGGCCTACAATGAGCAGTTCTTC
>TRBV12-3/TRBV12-4|TRBJ2-1|NA|TRBD2
CASSVSGGGYNEQFF
TGTGCCAGCAGCGTAAGCGGGGGAGGTTACAATGAGCAGTTCTTC
>TRBV7-6|TRBJ2-3|NA|TRBD1
CASSSTGGPSTDTQYF
TGTGCCAGCAGCTCCACAGGGGGCCCGAGCACAGATACGCAGTATTTT
>TRBV27|TRBJ2-7|NA|TRBD1
CASSDSLSGTGMDEQYF
TGTGCCAGCAGCGACTCCTTATCCGGGACAGGGATGGACGAGCAGTACTTC
>TRBV3-1|TRBJ2-7|NA|NA
CASSQEEDGGPSYEQYF
TGTGCCAGCAGCCAAGAAGAGGACGGGGGCCCCTCCTACGAGCAGTACTTC
>TRBV12-3/TRBV12-4|TRBJ2-7|many|NA
CASSLGTGEESYEQYF
TGTGCCAGCAGTTTAGGTACAGGTGAGGAATCCTACGAGCAGTACTTC
>TRBV12-3/TRBV12-4|TRBJ2-3|NA|NA
CASSLSGEGTPQYF
TGTGCCAGCAGTTTATCGGGTGAGGGGACCCCGCAGTATTTT
>TRBV11-2|TRBJ2-7|NA|NA
CASSQRRADYEQYF
TGTGCCAGCAGCCAACGCAGGGCAGACTACGAGCAGTACTTC
>TRBV7-9|TRBJ2-7|few|NA
CASTGTPKGSYEQYF
TGTGCCAGCACCGGGACTCCCAAGGGTTCCTACGAGCAGTACTTC
>TRBV7-3|TRBJ2-2|NA|NA
CASSLNGGGELFF
TGTGCCAGCAGTCTTAACGGGGGAGGGGAGCTGTTTTTT
>TRBV6-1|TRBJ1-1|few|TRBD1
CASSLVGTGGNTEAFF
TGTGCCAGCAGTCTGGTGGGGACAGGGGGGAACACTGAAGCTTTCTTT
>TRBV2|TRBJ1-6|few|NA
CASSAVLGNSPLHF
TGTGCCAGCAGTGCAGTCCTAGGGAATTCACCCCTCCACTTT
>TRBV28|TRBJ2-7|NA|NA
CASSPIPGGEQYF
TGTGCCAGCAGTCCGATTCCTGGGGGCGAGCAGTACTTC
>TRBV11-2|TRBJ2-1|NA|NA
CASNQGPFSYNEQFF
TGTGCCAGCAACCAAGGGCCTTTTTCCTACAATGAGCAGTTCTTC
>TRBV20-1|TRBJ2-7|NA|NA
CSARTQDRDYEQYF
TGCAGTGCGCGCACCCAGGACCGAGATTACGAGCAGTACTTC
>TRBV12-3/TRBV12-4|TRBJ2-5|NA|TRBD2
CASSGSGVLKTQYF
TGTGCCAGCAGCGGTAGCGGGGTTTTAAAGACCCAGTACTTC
>TRBV29-1|TRBJ2-5|NA|NA
CSVSNIPGTPSFGTQYF
TGCAGCGTCTCAAATATACCCGGGACACCGTCCTTCGGGACCCAGTACTTC
>TRBV27|TRBJ2-7|few|NA
CASRSALEQYF
TGTGCCAGCCGGAGCGCGCTCGAGCAGTACTTC
>TRBV11-2|TRBJ2-3|NA|TRBD2
CASSLVPGGTSGATDTQYF
TGTGCCAGCAGCTTAGTACCGGGGGGTACTAGCGGGGCCACAGATACGCAGTATTTT
>TRBV2|TRBJ2-5|NA|NA
CASSDPPKTRLYF
TGTGCCAGCAGTGACCCGCCAAAGACCAGGCTGTACTTC
>TRBV6-5|TRBJ2-7|few|NA
CASSHGEFDLTEVEQYF
TGTGCCAGCAGTCACGGGGAGTTCGACCTGACGGAGGTCGAGCAGTACTTC
>TRBV7-3|TRBJ2-5|NA|NA
CASSLTTGWGETQYF
TGTGCCAGCAGCTTAACAACAGGGTGGGGAGAGACCCAGTACTTC
>TRBV7-3|TRBJ2-3|NA|NA
CASSFLGAGDTQYF
TGTGCCAGCAGCTTTTTGGGGGCCGGCGATACGCAGTATTTT
>TRBV29-1|TRBJ2-1|few|TRBD2
CSARDYRSYNEQFF
TGCAGCGCAAGGGACTACCGCTCCTACAATGAGCAGTTCTTC
>TRBV29-1|TRBJ2-2|few|NA
CGGVRTGELFF
TGCGGCGGGGTGAGAACCGGGGAGCTGTTTTTT
>TRBV30|TRBJ1-3|NA|NA
CAWSGTVSGNTIYF
TGTGCCTGGAGTGGGACGGTCTCTGGAAACACCATATATTTT
>TRBV12-3/TRBV12-4|TRBJ2-3|few|NA
CATLDGASTDTQYF
TGTGCCACTCTCGACGGGGCTAGCACAGATACGCAGTATTTT
>TRBV7-9|TRBJ2-5|few|NA
CASSFFGPRETQYF
TGTGCCAGCAGCTTCTTTGGTCCGCGGGAGACCCAGTACTTC
>TRBV10-3|TRBJ2-1|few|TRBD2
CAIRNGLAVEYEQFF
TGTGCCATCAGGAACGGACTAGCGGTGGAGTATGAGCAGTTCTTC
>TRBV11-2|TRBJ2-2|few|NA
CASTEGSNTGELFF
TGTGCCAGCACCGAGGGGTCAAACACCGGGGAGCTGTTTTTT
>TRBV3-1|TRBJ2-7|NA|NA
CASSQLQWPAEQYF
TGTGCCAGCAGCCAATTGCAGTGGCCAGCCGAGCAGTACTTC
>TRBV4-1|TRBJ2-2|many|NA
CASSLRTGELFF
TGCGCCAGCAGCCTTAGGACCGGGGAGCTGTTTTTT
>TRBV6-4|TRBJ2-3|NA|TRBD2
CASSAGGATDTQYF
TGTGCCAGCAGCGCCGGGGGGGCAACAGATACGCAGTATTTT
>TRBV11-2|TRBJ2-1|NA|TRBD1
CASSLNRGTGTYNEQFF
TGTGCCAGCAGCTTGAACAGAGGGACAGGGACCTACAATGAGCAGTTCTTC
>TRBV28|TRBJ2-7|few|TRBD1
CASSSDRDDEQYF
TGTGCCAGCAGTTCCGACAGGGACGACGAGCAGTACTTC
>TRBV20-1|TRBJ2-3|many|NA
CSARGTEVLDTQYF
TGCAGTGCTAGAGGGACCGAGGTTTTAGATACGCAGTATTTT
>TRBV9|TRBJ2-7|few|NA
CASSVDEQYF
TGTGCCAGCAGCGTAGACGAGCAGTACTTC
>TRBV4-1|TRBJ2-3|NA|NA
CASSQDRNSDTQYF
TGCGCCAGCAGCCAAGACAGGAATTCAGATACGCAGTATTTT
>TRBV29-1|TRBJ2-3|few|NA
CSVEELGDTQYF
TGCAGCGTTGAAGAACTCGGGGATACGCAGTATTTT
>TRBV10-3|TRBJ2-7|NA|NA
CAIRLADEQYF
TGTGCCATCAGATTGGCCGACGAGCAGTACTTC
>TRBV10-3|TRBJ2-5|few|NA
CAISESGLSGGLGEETQYF
TGTGCCATCAGTGAGTCGGGCCTCTCGGGGGGCCTAGGGGAGGAGACCCAGTACTTC
>TRBV21-1|TRBJ2-5|few|NA
CASSNGYETQYF
TGTGCCAGCAGCAACGGGTATGAGACCCAGTACTTC